These 27 T cell receptor beta chains were sequenced from one sample in a study of CD8+CD57+ T cells in acquired aplastic anemia. TCR beta VDJ and CDR3 were profiled, and genomic DNA was the template. Using its own MiXCR run on the reads, TCRdb lists one record per CDR3 protein. The sample holds some 64,000 distinct CDR3 sequences, around 55% seen once. The specimen was sorted CD4+, CD8+, or CD8+CD57+ T cells (not recorded which) from PBMCs. The receptor set was obtained from a human donor in good health, serving as a control.

The table lists this clonotype with many counts. This chain connects TRBV2 to TRBJ1-1, with 7 bases matching TRBD1. The CDR3 runs to 12 residues. Germline V lookup: CDR1 SNHLY, CDR2 FYNNEI. V lost 6 bases, J lost 11 bases, and 9 bases stayed unmatched. The CDR3, as DNA: TGTGCCAGCAGAGTGGGGCCAGGGGGGGCTTTCTTT. Its protein product is CASRVGPGGAFF.

The chain combines TRBV10-3 with TRBJ2-7; 8 nucleotides match TRBD1. Germline V gives CDR1 ENHRY, CDR2 SYGVKD. The V segment lost 4 bases and the J segment 4 bases; nucleotides outside the gene matches: 12. CDR3 size: 16 residues. Here the CDR3 reads CAISGSPGQVHYEQYF. The DNA for the CDR3 is TGTGCCATCAGTGGCAGTCCGGGACAGGTCCATTACGAGCAGTACTTC.

This clonotype was found many times. The rearrangement links TRBV2 to TRBJ1-6; D call uncertain. V lost 5 bases and J 2 bases, leaving 13 bases between the germline ends. The germline V gene encodes CDR1 SNHLY and CDR2 FYNNEI. The CDR3 has 16 residues. The CDR3 is CASSYNGVAYNSPLHF. The DNA for the CDR3 is TGTGCCAGCAGTTATAACGGGGTGGCCTATAATTCACCCCTCCACTTT.

The sample holds many counts of this clonotype. This chain joins TRBV28 and TRBJ1-2; the D is unclear. The germline V gene has CDR1 MDHEN and CDR2 SYDVKM. The CDR3 contains 12 residues. Trimming removed 5 bases from V and 3 bases from J, with 7 bases in between. CDR3 coding DNA: TGTGCCAGCAGTCTTCGGGACTATGGCTACACCTTC. Encoded protein: CASSLRDYGYTF.

This clonotype was observed many times. J is TRBJ2-5 and V is TRBV5-4, with 7 bases fitting TRBD1. The CDR3 totals 14 residues. The germline V gene has CDR1 SGHNT and CDR2 YYREEE (reference sequence). V lost 0 bases, J lost 3 bases, and 2 bases stayed unmatched. The CDR3 sequence is CASSLAGQEETQYF. The CDR3 region has the DNA TGTGCCAGCAGCTTGGCCGGACAGGAAGAGACCCAGTACTTC.

The V and J genes are TRBV7-9 and TRBJ2-3; D perhaps matches TRBD1 (6 bases). The germline gives CDR1 SEHNR, CDR2 FQNEAQ (reference sequence). The ends were cut back, 10 bases at V and 6 bases at J, with 14 bases in the middle. The CDR3 sequence is 12 residues long. The CDR3 nucleotides read TGTGCCATCTCTCAGGGGTTGGATACGCAGTATTTT. Its translation is CAISQGLDTQYF.

This clonotype ranks as medium-sized. This chain joins TRBV24-1 and TRBJ1-5; D may be TRBD1 (6 bases). With 3 bases removed from V and 6 bases from J, the gap between germline ends came to 14 bases. This CDR3 region has 15 residues. Per germline, CDR1 KGHDR and CDR2 SFDVKD. The CDR3: CATSDSTKGGQPQHF. The DNA for the CDR3 is TGTGCCACCAGTGATAGCACAAAGGGGGGTCAGCCCCAGCATTTT.

This chain links TRBV19 with TRBJ2-7; no reliable D call. The CDR3 is 14 amino acids. V lost 6 bases to trimming and J lost 6 bases, with 18 bases between them. The germline gives CDR1 LNHDA, CDR2 SQIVND (reference sequence). The chain's CDR3 is CASRATRVAGEQYF. The CDR3 region has the DNA TGTGCCAGTAGGGCGACACGGGTAGCAGGCGAGCAGTACTTC.

The chain has TRBV7-2 and TRBJ1-6; 9 bases are a match to TRBD1. Germline V gene data show CDR1 as SGHTA and CDR2 as FQGNSA. The length of the CDR3 is 14 residues. The trim removed 3 bases at V and 9 bases at J, leaving 3 bases unmatched. Here the CDR3 DNA reads TGTGCCAGCAGCTTGGACAGGGGAGGTTCACCCCTCCACTTT. As protein: CASSLDRGGSPLHF.

The V gene is TRBV29-1, the J gene TRBJ1-1; D is perhaps TRBD1 (5 bases). The V end was cut by 4 bases, the J end by 1 base, with 13 bases between. CDR1 is SQVTM and CDR2 is ANQGSEA in the germline V gene. The CDR3 loop spans 14 amino acids. The CDR3 loop reads CSVGLTEQNTEAFF. The CDR3 DNA reads TGCAGCGTTGGCTTGACAGAACAGAACACTGAAGCTTTCTTT.

Comments on this clonotype: This may be a read error: a much more frequent sequence differs by one nucleotide. This chain links TRBV30 with TRBJ1-1; weak D call: TRBD1 (6 bases). This CDR3 contains 13 residues. Trimming stripped 8 bases from V and 1 base from J, with 14 bases between. CDR1 and CDR2 (germline): GTSNPN, SVGIG (reference sequence). In DNA form, the CDR3 reads TGTGCCCGGACCCGACAGGAGAACACTGAAGCTTTCTTT. Amino acids: CARTRQENTEAFF.

A note on this clonotype: At one boundary the junction diverges from the germline segment, which might be a read error. V is TRBV29-1 and J is TRBJ2-3; TRBD1 is a possible D gene (5 bases). The germline CDR1 and CDR2 sequences are SQVTM and ANQGSEA. CDR3 size: 14 residues. The CDR3 here is CSVTTTAPTGTQYF. As DNA, the CDR3 is TGCAGCGTCACAACGACAGCACCCACAGGTACGCAGTATTTT.

The chain uses TRBV29-1 and TRBJ2-7; 8 bases agree with TRBD1. The junction had 8 bases not matched to a gene; V was cut back by 7 bases and J by 3 bases. Germline lookup yields CDR1 SQVTM and CDR2 ANQGSEA. The CDR3 covers 13 residues. The CDR3 DNA reads as TGCAGCGCCAAGGACAGGGACAACTACGAGCAGTACTTC. Translating it yields CSAKDRDNYEQYF.

This clonotype was observed at least ten times. The rearrangement joins TRBV3-1 to TRBJ2-7; D could derive from TRBD1 or TRBD2 (6 bases each). The CDR3 is 15 residues long. Per germline, CDR1 LGHDT and CDR2 YNNKEL (reference sequence). V lost 0 bases to trimming and J lost 5 bases, with 14 bases between them. In DNA, the CDR3 is TGTGCCAGCAGCCAAGACCGGGGGCTCATCCACGAGCAGTACTTC. Translated: CASSQDRGLIHEQYF.

The CDR3 here is CSFIRVNTEAFF. DNA of the CDR3: TGCAGCTTCATCAGGGTGAACACTGAAGCTTTCTTT. The gene calls are TRBV29-1 and TRBJ1-1; D possibly corresponds to TRBD1 (5 bases). In germline, CDR1 is SQVTM, CDR2 ANQGSEA. The V gene lost 8 bases and the J gene lost 0 bases, with 10 bases spanning the gap. The CDR3 spans 12 residues.

This clonotype has at least ten counts. V is TRBV7-9 and J is TRBJ2-2, with 8 bases matching TRBD2. CDR3 length equals 15 residues. Unmatched junction bases numbered 5, after V lost 2 bases and J lost 6 bases. CDR1 is SEHNR, CDR2 FQNEAQ, per germline (reference sequence). This CDR3 is CASSLLAGLAGELFF. In DNA, the CDR3 is TGTGCCAGCAGCTTACTAGCGGGCCTAGCCGGGGAGCTGTTTTTT.

The chain couples TRBV2 to TRBJ1-4; 7 nucleotides match TRBD1. This CDR3 is 13 amino acids long. Germline CDR1 is SNHLY and CDR2 is FYNNEI. Losses at the gene ends were 3 bases for V and 14 bases for J; bases not matched to a gene: 9. The CDR3 nucleotides are TGTGCCAGCAGTGAGGCATCAGGGGGGTCGCTGTTTTTT. As protein: CASSEASGGSLFF.

The chain recombines TRBV12-3 or TRBV12-4 with TRBJ1-2, with a weak D call TRBD1 (5 bases). V shed 8 bases and J shed 7 bases, with 14 bases lying between them. This CDR3 is 12 amino acids long. The CDR3 sequence: CASGAVVRGYTF. In DNA form, the CDR3 reads TGTGCCAGCGGGGCGGTCGTGCGTGGCTACACCTTC.

V and J are TRBV24-1 and TRBJ1-5; a possible D gene is TRBD1 (5 bases). The CDR3 totals 16 residues. Per the germline V gene, CDR1 is KGHDR and CDR2 is SFDVKD. The V gene lost 4 bases and the J gene lost 2 bases, with 14 bases spanning the gap. The CDR3 DNA reads TGTGCCACCAGTGAGACAGCCGGGATGGGCAATCAGCCCCAGCATTTT. The encoded protein is CATSETAGMGNQPQHF.

This clonotype was observed a handful of times. This chain connects TRBV29-1 to TRBJ2-7, with D possibly being TRBD1 (6 bases). Germline lookup yields CDR1 SQVTM and CDR2 ANQGSEA. With 1 base removed from V and 2 bases from J, the gap between germline ends came to 9 bases. The CDR3 is 13 residues long. The CDR3 DNA reads TGCAGCGTTGAAGGGGCAGGGGCCTACGAGCAGTACTTC. As protein: CSVEGAGAYEQYF.

This clonotype was counted ten times or more. The chain combines TRBV4-1 with TRBJ1-2, with D perhaps TRBD1 (5 bases). The CDR3 contains 16 residues. V lost 1 base, J lost 2 bases, and 14 bases lay in between. Germline V lookup: CDR1 MGHRA, CDR2 YSYEKL. The DNA for the CDR3 is TGCGCCAGCAGCCAAGTTGACAGATCTTTCAACTATGGCTACACCTTC. Amino acid sequence: CASSQVDRSFNYGYTF.

This clonotype was detected a few times. The CDR3: CASQGDRSSGYTF. Here the CDR3 DNA reads TGTGCCAGCCAAGGGGACAGGTCTTCAGGCTACACCTTC. The V gene is TRBV10-3, the J gene TRBJ1-2; 8 nucleotides match TRBD1. Trimming at V came to 10 bases and at J to 8 bases, leaving 12 bases not matched to a gene. In germline, CDR1 is ENHRY, CDR2 SYGVKD. The length of the CDR3 is 13 residues.

This sequence joins TRBV7-3 and TRBJ2-5; D is uncertain. The CDR3 has 12 residues. Looked up from germline, CDR1 is SGHTA and CDR2 is FQGTGA. Trimming took off 6 bases at V and 4 bases at J, with 9 bases between the two ends. CDR3 amino acids: CASSPLSETQYF. The CDR3 DNA follows: TGTGCCAGCAGTCCACTATCAGAGACCCAGTACTTC.

V gene TRBV2 combines with J gene TRBJ2-7; 9 bases align to TRBD1. V lost 8 bases to trimming and J lost 3 bases; unmatched junction nucleotides: 11. This CDR3 is built from 15 residues. Germline V CDR1 and CDR2: SNHLY, FYNNEI. Here the CDR3 reads CASGMTGQGYYEQYF. The CDR3 DNA is TGTGCCAGCGGCATGACGGGACAGGGTTACTACGAGCAGTACTTC.

The chain links TRBV20-1 to TRBJ2-3; the match to TRBD2 covers 10 bases. CDR1 DFQATT and CDR2 SNEGSKA come from the germline V gene (reference sequence). This CDR3 region has 14 residues. The trim removed 1 base at V and 11 bases at J, leaving 9 bases unmatched. The CDR3 loop is CSARGTSGYNEQYF. DNA for the CDR3: TGCAGTGCTAGAGGGACTAGCGGATACAATGAGCAGTATTTT.

The chain couples TRBV2 to TRBJ1-1, with 7 bases identical to TRBD1. This CDR3 has 15 amino acids. Germline values: CDR1 SNHLY, CDR2 FYNNEI. V shed 10 bases, J shed 7 bases, and the junction held 18 bases outside the gene matches. The CDR3 here is CANQKDRDGRSEAFF. CDR3 nucleotide sequence: TGTGCCAACCAGAAAGACAGGGACGGCCGTAGTGAAGCTTTCTTT.

This clonotype has a count of ten or more. This sequence joins TRBV13 and TRBJ2-1; 14 positions match TRBD2. Looked up from germline, CDR1 is PRHDT and CDR2 is FYEKMQ (reference sequence). Unmatched junction bases numbered 10, after V lost 5 bases and J lost 7 bases. This CDR3 contains 17 residues. The CDR3 nucleotides read TGTGCCAGCAGCACCCGCGTGGGGACTAGCGGGAGTAATGAGCAGTTCTTC. Its protein product is CASSTRVGTSGSNEQFF.